Only a few counts were recorded for the clone carrying this T cell receptor (beta chain). This sample stems from a study of blood T cells in healthy people across ages. Per sample, no less than 5.5 micrograms of total RNA were extracted. Using a J-beta primer mix together with a sample-barcoded 5' primer, a second PCR was run for roughly 7 to 11 cycles. CDR3-containing paired-end reads numbering at least 2.5 million came from each sample. From the 5' RACE reads, TCRdb called clonotypes with MiXCR, one entry per CDR3 protein. The sample contains under 1,100,000 distinct CDR3 sequences, 20% to 25% of which appear only once. The V and J ends lost 5 bases and 1 base, in that order; junction bases with no gene match: 4. Germline V gene sequence: CDR1 SGHTA, CDR2 FQGNSA. This CDR3 is built from 14 residues. This same sample was also part of a study on T cells of mothers and their children. That work adds: The data showed no persistent microchimeric T cell clones.

This rearrangement joins TRBV7-2 to TRBJ2-5, with 7 bases fitting TRBD2. The TCR originated in a girl between 2 and 10 years old in good health. Sequencing used blood. CDR3 in DNA: TGTGCCAGCAGCCCCAGCGGGGTCCAAGAGACCCAGTACTTC. It yields the protein CASSPSGVQETQYF.